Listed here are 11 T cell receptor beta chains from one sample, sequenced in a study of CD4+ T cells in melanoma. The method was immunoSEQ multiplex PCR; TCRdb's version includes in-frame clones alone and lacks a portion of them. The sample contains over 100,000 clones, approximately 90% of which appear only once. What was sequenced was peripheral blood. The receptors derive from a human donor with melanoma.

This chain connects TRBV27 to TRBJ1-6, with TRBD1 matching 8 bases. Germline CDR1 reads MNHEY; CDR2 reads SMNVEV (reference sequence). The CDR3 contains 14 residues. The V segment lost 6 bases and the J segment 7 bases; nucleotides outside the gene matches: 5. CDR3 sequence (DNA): TGTGCCAGCAGGGTACAGGGGGGAAATTCACCCCTCCACTTT. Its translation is CASRVQGGNSPLHF.

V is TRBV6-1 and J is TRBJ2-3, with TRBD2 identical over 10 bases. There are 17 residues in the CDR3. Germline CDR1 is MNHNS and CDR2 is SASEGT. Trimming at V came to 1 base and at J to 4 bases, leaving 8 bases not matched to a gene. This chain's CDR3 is CASSEVRTSGEADTQYF. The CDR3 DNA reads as TGTGCCAGCAGTGAAGTTCGAACTAGCGGGGAGGCAGATACGCAGTATTTT.

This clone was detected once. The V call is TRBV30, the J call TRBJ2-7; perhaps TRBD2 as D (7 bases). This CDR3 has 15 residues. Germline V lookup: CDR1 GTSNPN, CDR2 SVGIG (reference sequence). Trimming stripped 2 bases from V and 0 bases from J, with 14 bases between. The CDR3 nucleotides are TGTGCCTGGAGTCTAGGCGGGGGCCTCTCCTACGAGCAGTACTTC. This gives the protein CAWSLGGGLSYEQYF.

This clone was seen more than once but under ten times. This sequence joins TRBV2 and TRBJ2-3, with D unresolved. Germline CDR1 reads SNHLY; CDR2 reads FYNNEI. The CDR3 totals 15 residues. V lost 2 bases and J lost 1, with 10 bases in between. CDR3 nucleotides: TGTGCCAGCAGTGAACAGAGGCTAGGCACAGATACGCAGTATTTT. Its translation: CASSEQRLGTDTQYF.

The CDR3 loop is CASSDRGRWRELFF. The CDR3, as DNA: TGTGCCAGTTCGGACAGGGGGCGTTGGAGGGAGCTGTTTTTT. V is TRBV19 and J is TRBJ2-2; 11 bases are a match to TRBD1. With V trimmed by 8 bases and J by 9 bases, 8 bases remained unmatched. Germline assignment: CDR1 LNHDA and CDR2 SQIVND (reference sequence). This CDR3 is built from 14 residues.

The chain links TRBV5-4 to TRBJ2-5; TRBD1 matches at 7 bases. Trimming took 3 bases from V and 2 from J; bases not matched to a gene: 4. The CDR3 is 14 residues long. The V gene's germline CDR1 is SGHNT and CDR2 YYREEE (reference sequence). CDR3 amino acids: CASSSGQVQETQYF. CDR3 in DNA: TGTGCCAGCAGCTCCGGACAGGTTCAAGAGACCCAGTACTTC. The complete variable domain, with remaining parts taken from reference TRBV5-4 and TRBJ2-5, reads ETGVTQSPTHLIKTRGQQVTLRCSSQSGHNTVSWYQQALGQGPQFIFQYYREEENGRGNFPPRFSGLQFPNYSSELNVNALELDDSALYLCASSSGQVQETQYFGPGTRLLVL.

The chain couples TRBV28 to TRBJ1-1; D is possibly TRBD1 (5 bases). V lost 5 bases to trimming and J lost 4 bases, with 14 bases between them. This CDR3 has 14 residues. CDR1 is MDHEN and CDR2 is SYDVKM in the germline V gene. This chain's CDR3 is CASSPGRDRTEAFF. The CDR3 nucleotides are TGTGCCAGCAGTCCCGGACGGGACCGCACTGAAGCTTTCTTT.

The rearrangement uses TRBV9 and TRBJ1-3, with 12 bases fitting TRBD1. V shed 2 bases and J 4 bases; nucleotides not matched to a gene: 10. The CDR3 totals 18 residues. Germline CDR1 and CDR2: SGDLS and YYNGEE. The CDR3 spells CASSVQPSGQGAGNTIYF. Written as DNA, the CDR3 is TGTGCCAGCAGCGTCCAGCCCTCGGGACAGGGGGCCGGAAACACCATATATTTT.

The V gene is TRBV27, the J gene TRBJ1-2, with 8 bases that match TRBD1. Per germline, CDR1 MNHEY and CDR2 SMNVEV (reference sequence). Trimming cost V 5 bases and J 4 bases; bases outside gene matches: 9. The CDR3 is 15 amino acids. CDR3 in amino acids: CASSPGQGVGYGYTF. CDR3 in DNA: TGTGCCAGCAGTCCAGGACAGGGTGTGGGCTATGGCTACACCTTC.

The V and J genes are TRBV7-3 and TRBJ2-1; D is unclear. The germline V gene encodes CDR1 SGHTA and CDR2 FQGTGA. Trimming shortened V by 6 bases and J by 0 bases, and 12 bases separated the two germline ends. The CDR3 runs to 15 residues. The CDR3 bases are TGTGCCAGCAGGGGCGGCTCCAGCTCCTACAATGAGCAGTTCTTC. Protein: CASRGGSSSYNEQFF.

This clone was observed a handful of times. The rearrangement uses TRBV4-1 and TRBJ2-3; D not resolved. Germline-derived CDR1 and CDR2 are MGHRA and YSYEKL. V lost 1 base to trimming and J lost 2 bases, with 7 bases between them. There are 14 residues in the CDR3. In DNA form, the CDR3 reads TGCGCCAGCAGCCAAGTAGCCACCACAGATACGCAGTATTTT. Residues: CASSQVATTDTQYF.